This TCR beta chain stems from a study of T cell responses to AZD1222 COVID-19 vaccine. Points from the study as a whole: Among vaccine-associated CD4 TCRs, coverage spanned spike, with dominance at 160-218 and 743-854.

Produced via immunoSEQ multiplex PCR; TCRdb's table is partial and in-frame only. Here the sample spans some 180,000 clones, 94% being singletons. Concerning this clone: Its specificity is not known.

Trimming took 0 bases from V and 5 from J, leaving 13 bases between them. CDR1 and CDR2 (germline): MGHRA, YSYEKL. CDR3 size: 15 residues. The chain couples TRBV4-1 to TRBJ1-2; D is undetermined. The sequence was obtained from an adult who received the AZD1222 COVID-19 vaccine. The material sequenced was peripheral blood, taken 28 days after the second AZD1222 dose. Here the CDR3 reads CASSQDQAGLYGYTF. The CDR3 nucleotides are TGCGCCAGCAGCCAAGATCAGGCGGGGTTATATGGCTACACCTTC.